This T cell receptor (beta chain) derives from a study of cytomegalovirus exposure and HLA in healthy donors. Findings and limits, study-wide: A previous analysis found most TCR beta V segments productive roughly 87% or roughly 30% of the time.

A multiplex PCR was run with 60 Vbeta primers and 13 Jbeta primers. Authors' methods: The authors later counted roughly 76 million unique TCR beta chains, 9.5 million to 11 million of them shared. Sequencing was performed with immunoSEQ multiplex PCR; in TCRdb, only in-frame clones are kept and a portion is missing. Clone size and the V and J calls come from that table; the DNA yielded D and trimming. The table includes 300,000 or so clones, just under 85% detected once. Concerning this clone itself: Antigen specificity is unknown.

The length of the CDR3 is 13 residues. Germline CDR1 and CDR2: SEHNR and FQNEAQ (reference sequence). Trimming removed 3 bases from V and 5 bases from J, with 9 bases in between. The TCR was taken from a woman in her forties in good health and CMV-seropositive. Sequenced input: PBMCs. The chain uses TRBV7-9 and TRBJ2-3; D gene ambiguous. DNA of the CDR3: TGTGCCAGCAGCTTCCCCCTGAGAGATACGCAGTATTTT. Protein: CASSFPLRDTQYF.